A selection of T cell receptor beta chains follows, all from one sample in a study of shared clonotypes between healthy human individuals. Assay: immunoSEQ multiplex PCR; the TCRdb copy retains only in-frame clones and omits some. This table holds about 490,000 clones, 60% to 80% found once. Sequencing was carried out using PBMCs. These receptors were taken from a woman between 40 and 55 years old in good health. Some clones in this sample may be carry-over from other donors' samples. CDR3s include the opening cysteine and the closing phenylalanine or tryptophan. Only some rows state a clone size, as once, few, many or a class for expanded clones.

V	J	size	CDR3
TRBV7-2	TRBJ1-2	.	CASSLSPGRNYGYTF
TRBV4-1	TRBJ1-5	.	CASSQGRVVGQPQHF
TRBV27	TRBJ2-7	.	CASSPERLAVFYEQYF
TRBV28	TRBJ2-7	.	CATLQGFYEQYF
TRBV29-1	TRBJ1-2	.	CSVGGGPYGYTF
TRBV5-8	TRBJ2-1	many	CASSLGLAGVNEQFF
TRBV14	TRBJ2-7	.	CASSQIRGQRQYF
TRBV6-5	TRBJ2-7	.	CAIQTGAATYEQYF
TRBV9	TRBJ2-7	.	CASSVGQVSSYEQYF
TRBV10-3	TRBJ2-7	.	CAISAGTGQGGGSYEQYF
TRBV5-1	TRBJ2-7	.	CASSPRGSGTSYEQYF
TRBV7-6	TRBJ1-3	.	CASSLAVVNSGNTIYF
TRBV5-1	TRBJ2-5	.	CASSLGQTRETQYF
TRBV6-1	TRBJ2-7	few	CASLRQGGDEQYF
TRBV5-1	TRBJ2-2	few	CASSLGTGYTGELFF
TRBV5-1	TRBJ2-7	.	CASSLDPGPLYEQYF
TRBV14	TRBJ2-7	.	CASSQGEGGEQYF
TRBV7-9	TRBJ1-2	.	CASSLSGTEVYGYTF
TRBV18	TRBJ2-4	once	CASSQRQGDIQYF
TRBV27	TRBJ2-1	.	CASSPGTTYNEQFF
TRBV28	TRBJ1-3	.	CATATGGEYSGNTIYF
TRBV7-8	TRBJ2-1	.	CASSLAGPYNEQFF
TRBV5-6	TRBJ2-5	.	CASSLAGTLQETQYF
TRBV4-2	TRBJ1-6	.	CASSQVGGGIWNSPLHF
TRBV28	TRBJ1-5	.	CASSTRGFNQPQHF
TRBV7-2	TRBJ2-7	.	CASSSGLVSYEQYF
TRBV7-9	TRBJ2-6	few	CASSLVRLAGHSGANVLTF
TRBV6-6	.	.	CASSIRTGGRYEQYF
TRBV18	TRBJ2-1	.	CASSPRLAGTDNEQFF
TRBV14	TRBJ2-5	.	CASSLGTSGRTGTQYF
TRBV5-8	TRBJ1-5	.	CASSTPQGWQPQHF
TRBV5-1	TRBJ2-2	.	CASSFRQGDTGELFF
TRBV4-3	TRBJ2-7	once	CASSLDRGAYEQYF
TRBV6-6	TRBJ1-1	few	CASRPRGAGNTEAFF
TRBV7-3	TRBJ1-1	many	CASSLVGSNTEAFF
TRBV30	TRBJ2-5	.	CAWDIFQETQYF
TRBV5-1	TRBJ2-1	.	CASSLVGTRDEQFF
TRBV5-4	TRBJ1-5	.	CASSLRGSDQPQHF
TRBV6-5	TRBJ1-6	.	CASSRENASPLHF
TRBV28	TRBJ1-2	many	CASKDRSGLANYGYTF
TRBV2	TRBJ2-5	few	CASRGTANQETQYF
TRBV7-8	TRBJ2-3	.	CASSLVSGLAGGRYTDTQYF